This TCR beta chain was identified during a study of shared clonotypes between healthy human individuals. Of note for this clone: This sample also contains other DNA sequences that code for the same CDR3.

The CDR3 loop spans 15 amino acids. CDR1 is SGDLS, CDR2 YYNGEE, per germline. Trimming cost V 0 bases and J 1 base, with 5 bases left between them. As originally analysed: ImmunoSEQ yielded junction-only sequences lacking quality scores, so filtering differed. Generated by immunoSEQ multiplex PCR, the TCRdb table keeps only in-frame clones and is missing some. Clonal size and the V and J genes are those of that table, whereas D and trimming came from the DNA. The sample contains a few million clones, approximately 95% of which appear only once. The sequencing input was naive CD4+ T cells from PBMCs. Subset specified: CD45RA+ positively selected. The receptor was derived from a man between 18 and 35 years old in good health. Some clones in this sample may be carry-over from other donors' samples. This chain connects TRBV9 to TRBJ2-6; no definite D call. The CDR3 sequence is CASSVDGSGANVLTF. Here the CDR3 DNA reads TGTGCCAGCAGCGTAGACGGTTCTGGGGCCAACGTCCTGACTTTC.